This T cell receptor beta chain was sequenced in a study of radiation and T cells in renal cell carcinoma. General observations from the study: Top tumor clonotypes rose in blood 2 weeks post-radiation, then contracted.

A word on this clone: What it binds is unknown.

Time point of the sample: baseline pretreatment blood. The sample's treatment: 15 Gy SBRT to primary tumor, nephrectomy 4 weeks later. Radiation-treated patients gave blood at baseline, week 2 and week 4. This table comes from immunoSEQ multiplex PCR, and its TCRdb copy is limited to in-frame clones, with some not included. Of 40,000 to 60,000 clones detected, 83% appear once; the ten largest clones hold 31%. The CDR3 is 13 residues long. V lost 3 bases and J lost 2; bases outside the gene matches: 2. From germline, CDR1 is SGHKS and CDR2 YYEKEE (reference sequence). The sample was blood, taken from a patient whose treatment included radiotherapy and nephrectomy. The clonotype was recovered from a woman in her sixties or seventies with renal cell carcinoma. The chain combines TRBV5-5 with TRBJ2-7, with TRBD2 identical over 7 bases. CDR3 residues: CASSWAGAYEQYF. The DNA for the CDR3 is TGTGCCAGCAGCTGGGCGGGGGCCTACGAGCAGTACTTC.